This TCR beta chain was sequenced during a study of tumor and adjacent non-tumor tissue in lung cancer. The template was RNA from unsorted bulk tissue. A modified ARM-PCR protocol with three rounds of nested PCR amplified TCRbeta. In TCRdb, the multiplex PCR reads were re-called with MiXCR into one record per CDR3 protein. The sample yields 77,000 or so distinct CDR3 sequences, over 75% seen once. Regarding this clonotype: Its antigen is still unknown. This likely comes from a read error, as the CDR3 has no conserved phenylalanine or tryptophan at its end.

Study observations and caveats: Tumor TCR diversity, when higher, was linked to shorter survival.

Germline V gene data show CDR1 as SGHAT and CDR2 as FQNNGV. This CDR3 is built from 17 residues. Input material: lung tumor tissue. This chain links TRBV11-2 with TRBJ2-3, with TRBD2 identical over 9 bases. The source is a woman in her forties or fifties with non-small cell lung cancer. This CDR3 is CTSSSLAGAGEADTQYS. CDR3 DNA sequence: TGTACCAGCAGCTCGTTAGCGGGAGCGGGTGAGGCAGATACGCAGTATTCT.